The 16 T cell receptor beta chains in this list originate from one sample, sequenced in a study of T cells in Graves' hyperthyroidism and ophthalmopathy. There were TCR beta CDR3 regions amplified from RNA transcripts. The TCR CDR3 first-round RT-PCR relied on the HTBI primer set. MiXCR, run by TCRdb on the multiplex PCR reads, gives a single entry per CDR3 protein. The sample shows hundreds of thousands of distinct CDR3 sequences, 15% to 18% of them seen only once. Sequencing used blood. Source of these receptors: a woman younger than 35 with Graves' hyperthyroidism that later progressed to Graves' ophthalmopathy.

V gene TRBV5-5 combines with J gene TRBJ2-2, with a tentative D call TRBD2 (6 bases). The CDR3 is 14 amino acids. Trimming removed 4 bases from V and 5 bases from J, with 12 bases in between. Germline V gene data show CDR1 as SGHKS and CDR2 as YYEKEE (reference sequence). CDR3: CASSGGAHTGELFF. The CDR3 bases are TGTGCCAGCAGCGGCGGGGCGCATACCGGGGAGCTGTTTTTT.

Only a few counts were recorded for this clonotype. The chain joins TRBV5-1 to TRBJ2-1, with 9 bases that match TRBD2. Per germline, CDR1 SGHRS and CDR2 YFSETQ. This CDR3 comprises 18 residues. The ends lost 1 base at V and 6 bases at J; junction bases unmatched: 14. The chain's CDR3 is CASSLRLDSGRIGNEQFF. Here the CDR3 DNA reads TGCGCCAGCAGCTTGCGTTTGGATAGCGGGAGAATCGGCAATGAGCAGTTCTTC.

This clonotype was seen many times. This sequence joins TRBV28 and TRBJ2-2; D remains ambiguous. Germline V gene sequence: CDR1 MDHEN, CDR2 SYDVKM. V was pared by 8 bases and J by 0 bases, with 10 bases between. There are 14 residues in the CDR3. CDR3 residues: CASWKQANTGELFF. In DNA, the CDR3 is TGTGCCAGCTGGAAACAAGCGAACACCGGGGAGCTGTTTTTT. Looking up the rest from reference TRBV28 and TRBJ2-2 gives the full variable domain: DVKVTQSSRYLVKRTGEKVFLECVQDMDHENMFWYRQDPGLGLRLIYFSYDVKMKEKGDIPEGYSVSREKKERFSLILESASTNQTSMYLCASWKQANTGELFFGEGSRLTVL.

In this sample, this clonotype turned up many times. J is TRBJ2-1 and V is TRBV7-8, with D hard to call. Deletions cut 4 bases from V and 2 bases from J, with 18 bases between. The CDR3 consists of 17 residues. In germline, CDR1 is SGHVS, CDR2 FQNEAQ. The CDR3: CASSYTPGETPYNEQFF. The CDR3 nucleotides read TGTGCCAGCAGCTATACCCCGGGCGAAACACCCTACAATGAGCAGTTCTTC.

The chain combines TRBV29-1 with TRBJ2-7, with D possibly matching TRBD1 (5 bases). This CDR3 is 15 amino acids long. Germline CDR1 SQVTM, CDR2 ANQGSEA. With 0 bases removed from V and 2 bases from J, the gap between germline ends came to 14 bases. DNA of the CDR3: TGCAGCGTTGAAGAGGGTAGGGGAAGCCCCTACGAGCAGTACTTC. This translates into CSVEEGRGSPYEQYF.

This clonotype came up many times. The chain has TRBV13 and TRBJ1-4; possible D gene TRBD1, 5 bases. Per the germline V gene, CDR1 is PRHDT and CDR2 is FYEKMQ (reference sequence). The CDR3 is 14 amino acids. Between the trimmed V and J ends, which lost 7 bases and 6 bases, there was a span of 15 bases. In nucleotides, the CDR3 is TGTGCCAGCAACATCCGGGACGGGGATGAAAAACTGTTTTTT. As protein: CASNIRDGDEKLFF.

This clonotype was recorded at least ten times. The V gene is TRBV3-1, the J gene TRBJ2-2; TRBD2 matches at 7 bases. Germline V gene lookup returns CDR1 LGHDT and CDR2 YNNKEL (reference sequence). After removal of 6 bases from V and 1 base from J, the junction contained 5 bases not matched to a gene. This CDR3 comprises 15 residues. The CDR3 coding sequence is TGTGCCAGCAGGTCGGGAGGCCTGAACACCGGGGAGCTGTTTTTT. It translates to CASRSGGLNTGELFF. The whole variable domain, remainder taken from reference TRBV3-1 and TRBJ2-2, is DTAVSQTPKYLVTQMGNDKSIKCEQNLGHDTMYWYKQDSKKFLKIMFSYNNKELIINETVPNRFSPKSPDKAHLNLHINSLELGDSAVYFCASRSGGLNTGELFFGEGSRLTVL.

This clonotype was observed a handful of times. For the CDR3, the DNA is TGCAGTGCTAGTCTCACAGGGCGGAACACCATATATTTT. Protein product: CSASLTGRNTIYF. This sequence joins TRBV20-1 and TRBJ1-3; D may be TRBD1 (6 bases). V was clipped by 3 bases and J by 7 bases, with 13 bases between them. Germline values: CDR1 DFQATT, CDR2 SNEGSKA (reference sequence). The CDR3 is 13 residues long.

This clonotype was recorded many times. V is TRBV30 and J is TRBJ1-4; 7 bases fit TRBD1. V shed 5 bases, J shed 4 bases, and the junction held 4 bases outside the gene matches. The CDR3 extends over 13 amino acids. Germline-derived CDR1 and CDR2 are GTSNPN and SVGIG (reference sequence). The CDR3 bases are TGTGCCTGGGCCACAGGGGATAATGAAAAACTGTTTTTT. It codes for CAWATGDNEKLFF.

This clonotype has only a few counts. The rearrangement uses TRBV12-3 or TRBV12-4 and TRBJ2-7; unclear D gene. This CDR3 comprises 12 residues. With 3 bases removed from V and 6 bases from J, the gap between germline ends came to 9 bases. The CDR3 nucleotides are TGTGCCAGCAGTTTTCTCGAAGCCGAGCAGTACTTC. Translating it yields CASSFLEAEQYF.

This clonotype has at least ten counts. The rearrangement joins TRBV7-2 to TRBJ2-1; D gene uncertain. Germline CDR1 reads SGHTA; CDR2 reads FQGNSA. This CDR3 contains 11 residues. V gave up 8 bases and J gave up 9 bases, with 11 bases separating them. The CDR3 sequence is CASAEFGEQFF. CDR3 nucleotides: TGTGCCAGCGCTGAGTTTGGTGAGCAGTTCTTC.

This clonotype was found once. The DNA of the CDR3 is TGTGCCAGCAGTCCCGACGACAGGAGCTCTGGAAACACCATATATTTT. Protein: CASSPDDRSSGNTIYF. The chain is built from TRBV11-2 and TRBJ1-3; D is perhaps TRBD1 (6 bases). Germline assignment: CDR1 SGHAT and CDR2 FQNNGV. This CDR3 spans 16 amino acids. V was clipped by 6 bases and J by 0 bases, with 15 bases between them.

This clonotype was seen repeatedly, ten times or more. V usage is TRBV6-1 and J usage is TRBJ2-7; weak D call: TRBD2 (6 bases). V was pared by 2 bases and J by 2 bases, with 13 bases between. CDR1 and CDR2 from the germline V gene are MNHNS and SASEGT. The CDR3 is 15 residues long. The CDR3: CASSEIASAAYEQYF. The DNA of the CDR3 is TGTGCCAGCAGTGAAATTGCTAGCGCCGCCTACGAGCAGTACTTC.

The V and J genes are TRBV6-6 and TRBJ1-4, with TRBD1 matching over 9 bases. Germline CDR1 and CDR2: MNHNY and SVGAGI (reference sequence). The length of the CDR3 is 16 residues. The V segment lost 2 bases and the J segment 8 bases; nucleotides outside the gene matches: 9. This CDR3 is CASSYMPDRGEEKLFF. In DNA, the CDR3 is TGTGCCAGCAGTTACATGCCTGACAGGGGGGAGGAAAAACTGTTTTTT.

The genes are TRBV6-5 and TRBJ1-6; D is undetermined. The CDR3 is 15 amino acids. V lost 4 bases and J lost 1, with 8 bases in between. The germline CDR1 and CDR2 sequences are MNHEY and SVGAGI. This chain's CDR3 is CASSSMTSYNSPLHF. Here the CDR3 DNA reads TGTGCCAGCAGTTCCATGACGTCCTATAATTCACCCCTCCACTTT.

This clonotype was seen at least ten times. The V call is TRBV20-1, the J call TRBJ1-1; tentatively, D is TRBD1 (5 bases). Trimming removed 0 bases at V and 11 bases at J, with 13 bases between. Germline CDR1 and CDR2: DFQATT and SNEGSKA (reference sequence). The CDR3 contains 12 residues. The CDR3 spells CSARDYEYRAFF. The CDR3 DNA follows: TGCAGTGCTAGAGATTATGAATACAGGGCTTTCTTT.